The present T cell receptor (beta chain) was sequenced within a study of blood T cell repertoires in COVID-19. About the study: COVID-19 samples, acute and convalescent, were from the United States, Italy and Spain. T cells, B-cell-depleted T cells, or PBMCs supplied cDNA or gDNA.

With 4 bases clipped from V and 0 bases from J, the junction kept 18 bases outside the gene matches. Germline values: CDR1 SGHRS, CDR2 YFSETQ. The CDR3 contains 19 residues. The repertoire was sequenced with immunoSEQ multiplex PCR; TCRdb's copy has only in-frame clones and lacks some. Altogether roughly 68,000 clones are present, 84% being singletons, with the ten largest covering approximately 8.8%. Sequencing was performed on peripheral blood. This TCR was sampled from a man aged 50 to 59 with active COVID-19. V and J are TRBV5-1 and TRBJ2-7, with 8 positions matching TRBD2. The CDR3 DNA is TGCGCCAGCAGCGACCCCTCCCCGCCCCACGGGGGGGCCTCCTACGAGCAGTACTTC. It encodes CASSDPSPPHGGASYEQYF.